Listed below are T cell receptor beta chains from one sample, sequenced in a study of cytomegalovirus exposure and HLA in healthy donors. TCRdb keeps only in-frame clones here, not all; method: immunoSEQ multiplex PCR. Of about 130,000 clones listed, approximately 82% are singletons. Source material: PBMCs. These receptor sequences come from a man aged 45-60 years in good health and CMV-seronegative. Both conserved end residues are trimmed from each CDR3. The order of the fields is V gene, CDR3 protein.

TRBV10-3 | AIGAGSADTQY
TRBV7-2 | ASSFGKGAYEQY
TRBV30 | AWRENSPLH
TRBV6-5 | ASSYSARSNQPQH
TRBV30 | AWSIHLNTEAF
TRBV11-1 | ASSSRGLEETQY
TRBV4-2 | ASSQPTGQKNSYEQY
TRBV5-5 | ASSLGLAGITDTQY
TRBV6-5 | ASSYSRGDTQY
TRBV9 | ASSVSGDTTYEQY
TRBV30 | AWSATGAYGYT
TRBV28 | ASSYSGATGELF
TRBV1 | TSRAGRAGKSYEQY
TRBV4-3 | ASSTRQGPSYEQY
TRBV7-8 | ASSSSSSDTQY
TRBV21-1 | ASRQLAGGGTDTQY
TRBV12-5 | ASGLGVKGASPDTQY
TRBV15 | ATRPPAGDTQY
TRBV5-1 | ASSSTTGGFSGLYGYT
TRBV5-1 | ASSLDGGRDEQY
TRBV9 | ASSATTGGIYGYT
TRBV5-8 | ASSPSAGIGSTTSNQPQH
TRBV19 | ASRGFRSGNTIY
TRBV23-1 | ASRSPPGLEYGYT
TRBV4-1 | ATSRTADTQY
TRBV9 | ASSVTPTGTGGGGYT
TRBV5-4 | ASSPGTSGGTDTQY
TRBV7-2 | ASRPTSGGFYEQY
TRBV2 | ASSPEGDEQY
TRBV18 | ASSPRGQGSTGNTIY
TRBV27 | ASSLLGQTQPQH
TRBV4-2 | ASSPARNYGYT
TRBV5-1 | ASSPRTGKRGEQF
TRBV5-1 | ASSFGRGLTEAF
TRBV21-1 | ASSKGEPSGTQY
TRBV2 | ATGQGRENTEAF
TRBV2 | ASSAPTTDQGVGYGYT
TRBV7-9 | ASSLLGRGGTDTQY
TRBV15 | ATSRDGSLVQGNQPQH
TRBV4-1 | ASSLPQETQY
TRBV7-3 | ASSLAGTGGYGYT
TRBV11-2 | ASSLVGPGKTQY
TRBV5-1 | ASSLAYPGNTEAF
TRBV7-9 | ASSFGRTGNTIY
TRBV7-9 | ASSRPGQRTDTQY
TRBV27 | ASSPFRQSSKQF
TRBV7-2 | ASSTWTGSSYEQY
TRBV5-1 | ASSWAGLYEQY
TRBV7-9 | ASSQAQAGEKLF
TRBV6-4 | ASAPGQGAISYT
TRBV6-5 | ASSFTGDTEAF
TRBV7-6 | ASSLQDEQY
TRBV2 | ASSGLGNQPQH
TRBV4-1 | ASSQDLSQGMNTEAF
TRBV7-9 | ASSQPGALYNEQF
TRBV2 | ASSERGSHAEAF
TRBV19 | ASRVGGTLNTEAF
TRBV19 | ASSIDGAAYGYT
TRBV7-8 | ASSLSRGGISVF